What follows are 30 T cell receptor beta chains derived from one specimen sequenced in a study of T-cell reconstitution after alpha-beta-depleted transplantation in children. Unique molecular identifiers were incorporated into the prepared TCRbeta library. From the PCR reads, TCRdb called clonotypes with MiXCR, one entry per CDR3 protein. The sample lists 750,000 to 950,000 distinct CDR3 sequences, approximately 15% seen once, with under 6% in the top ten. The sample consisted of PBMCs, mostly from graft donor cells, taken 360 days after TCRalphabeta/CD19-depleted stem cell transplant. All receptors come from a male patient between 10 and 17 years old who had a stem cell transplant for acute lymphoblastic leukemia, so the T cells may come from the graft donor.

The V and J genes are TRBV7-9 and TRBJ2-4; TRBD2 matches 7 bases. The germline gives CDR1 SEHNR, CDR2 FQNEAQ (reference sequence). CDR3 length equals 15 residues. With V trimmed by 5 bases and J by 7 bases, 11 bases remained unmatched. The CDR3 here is CASSPGGWLGNIQYF. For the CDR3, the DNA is TGTGCCAGCAGCCCCGGGGGGTGGCTAGGGAACATTCAGTACTTC.

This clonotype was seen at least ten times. CDR3: CSVAVQETQYF. Written as DNA, the CDR3 is TGCAGCGTTGCTGTCCAAGAGACCCAGTACTTC. The gene calls are TRBV29-1 and TRBJ2-5; no clear D gene. V gave up 4 bases and J gave up 1 base, with 4 bases separating them. The CDR3 totals 11 residues. CDR1 SQVTM and CDR2 ANQGSEA come from the germline V gene. The entire variable domain, with the rest obtained from reference TRBV29-1 and TRBJ2-5, is as follows: SAVISQKPSRDICQRGTSLTIQCQVDSQVTMMFWYRQQPGQSLTLIATANQGSEATYESGFVIDKFPISRPNLTFSTLTVSNMSPEDSSIYLCSVAVQETQYFGPGTRLLVL.

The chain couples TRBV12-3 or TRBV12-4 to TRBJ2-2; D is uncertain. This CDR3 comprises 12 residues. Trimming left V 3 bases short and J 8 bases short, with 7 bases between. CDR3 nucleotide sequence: TGTGCCAGCAGTTTCCATGCTGGGGAGCTGTTTTTT. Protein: CASSFHAGELFF.

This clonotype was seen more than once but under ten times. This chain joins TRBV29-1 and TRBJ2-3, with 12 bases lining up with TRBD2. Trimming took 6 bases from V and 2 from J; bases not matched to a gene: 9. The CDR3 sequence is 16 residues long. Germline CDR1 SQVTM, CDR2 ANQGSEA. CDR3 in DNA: TGCAGCGTCGCCTCACTAGCGGGAGGCCCCACAGATACGCAGTATTTT. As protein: CSVASLAGGPTDTQYF.

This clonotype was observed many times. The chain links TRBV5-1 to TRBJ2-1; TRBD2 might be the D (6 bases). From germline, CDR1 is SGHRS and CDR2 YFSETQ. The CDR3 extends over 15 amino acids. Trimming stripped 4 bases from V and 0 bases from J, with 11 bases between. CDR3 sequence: CASSPLGGSYNEQFF. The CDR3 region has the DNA TGCGCCAGCAGCCCTCTGGGGGGCTCCTACAATGAGCAGTTCTTC.

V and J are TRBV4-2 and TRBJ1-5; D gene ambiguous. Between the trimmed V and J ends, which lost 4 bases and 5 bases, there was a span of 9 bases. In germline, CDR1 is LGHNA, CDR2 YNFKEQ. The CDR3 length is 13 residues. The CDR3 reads CASSPRQHQPQHF. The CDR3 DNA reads TGTGCCAGCAGCCCACGGCAGCATCAGCCCCAGCATTTT.

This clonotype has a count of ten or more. CDR3 amino acids: CASSLVGLGTGNEQFF. DNA for the CDR3: TGTGCCAGCAGCTTGGTGGGCCTCGGGACAGGCAATGAGCAGTTCTTC. The chain combines TRBV5-6 with TRBJ2-1; 8 positions agree with TRBD1. The CDR3 is made up of 16 amino acids. With V trimmed by 0 bases and J by 6 bases, 8 bases remained unmatched. CDR1 is SGHDT and CDR2 is YYEEEE in the germline V gene.

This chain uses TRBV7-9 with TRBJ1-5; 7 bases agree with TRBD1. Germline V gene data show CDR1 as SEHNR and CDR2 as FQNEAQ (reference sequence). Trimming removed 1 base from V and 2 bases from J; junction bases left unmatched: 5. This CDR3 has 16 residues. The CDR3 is CASSLVRQGGNQPQHF. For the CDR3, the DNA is TGTGCCAGCAGCTTAGTAAGACAGGGTGGCAATCAGCCCCAGCATTTT.

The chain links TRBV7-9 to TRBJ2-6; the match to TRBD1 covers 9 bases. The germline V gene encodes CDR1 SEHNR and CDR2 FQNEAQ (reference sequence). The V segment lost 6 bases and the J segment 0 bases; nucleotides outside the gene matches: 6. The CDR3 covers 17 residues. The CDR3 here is CASSPGQGRSGANVLTF. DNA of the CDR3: TGTGCCAGCAGTCCGGGACAGGGTCGCTCTGGGGCCAACGTCCTGACTTTC.

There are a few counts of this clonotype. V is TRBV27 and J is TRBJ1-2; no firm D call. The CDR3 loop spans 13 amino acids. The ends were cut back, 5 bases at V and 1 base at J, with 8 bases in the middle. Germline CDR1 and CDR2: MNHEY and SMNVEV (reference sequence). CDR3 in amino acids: CASSPGINYGYTF. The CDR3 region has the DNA TGTGCCAGCAGTCCCGGCATTAACTATGGCTACACCTTC.

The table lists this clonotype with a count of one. CDR3 DNA sequence: TGTGCCTGGACGGGACAGGGGCATCAGCCCCAGCATTTT. Translation: CAWTGQGHQPQHF. The chain combines TRBV30 with TRBJ1-5, with 10 bases lining up with TRBD1. CDR1 and CDR2 from the germline V gene are GTSNPN and SVGIG (reference sequence). CDR3 length: 13 amino acids. Unmatched junction bases numbered 2, after V lost 4 bases and J lost 5 bases.

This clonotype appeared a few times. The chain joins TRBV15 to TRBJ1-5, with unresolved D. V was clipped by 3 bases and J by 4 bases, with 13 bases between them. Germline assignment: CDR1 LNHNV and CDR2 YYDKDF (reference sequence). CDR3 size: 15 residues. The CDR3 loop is CATSSATGRNQPQHF. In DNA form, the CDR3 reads TGTGCCACCAGCAGTGCCACGGGGAGGAATCAGCCCCAGCATTTT.

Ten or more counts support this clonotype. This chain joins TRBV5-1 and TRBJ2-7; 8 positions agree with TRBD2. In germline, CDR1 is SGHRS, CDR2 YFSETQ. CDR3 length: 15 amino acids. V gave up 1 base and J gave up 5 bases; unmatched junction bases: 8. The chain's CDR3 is CASSLLQAGEDEQYF. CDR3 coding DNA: TGCGCCAGCAGCTTGCTCCAAGCGGGAGAAGACGAGCAGTACTTC.

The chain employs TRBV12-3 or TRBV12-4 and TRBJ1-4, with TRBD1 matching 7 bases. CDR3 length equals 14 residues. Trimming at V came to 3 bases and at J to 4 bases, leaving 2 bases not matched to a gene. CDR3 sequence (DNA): TGTGCCAGCAGTTTGGACAGGTTTAATGAAAAACTGTTTTTT. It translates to CASSLDRFNEKLFF.

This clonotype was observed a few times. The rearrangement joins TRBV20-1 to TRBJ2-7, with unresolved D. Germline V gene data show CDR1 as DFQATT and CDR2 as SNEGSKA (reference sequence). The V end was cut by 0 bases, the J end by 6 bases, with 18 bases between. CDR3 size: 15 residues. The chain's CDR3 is CSARDPAWLGSEQYF. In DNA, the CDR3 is TGCAGTGCTAGAGATCCGGCATGGTTGGGTAGCGAGCAGTACTTC.

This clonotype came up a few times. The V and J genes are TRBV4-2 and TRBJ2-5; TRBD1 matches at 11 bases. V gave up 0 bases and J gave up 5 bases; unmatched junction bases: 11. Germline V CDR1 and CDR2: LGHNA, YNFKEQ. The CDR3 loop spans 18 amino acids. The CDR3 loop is CASSQDTHWTGGSETQYF. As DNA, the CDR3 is TGTGCCAGCAGCCAAGATACCCACTGGACAGGGGGCAGTGAGACCCAGTACTTC.

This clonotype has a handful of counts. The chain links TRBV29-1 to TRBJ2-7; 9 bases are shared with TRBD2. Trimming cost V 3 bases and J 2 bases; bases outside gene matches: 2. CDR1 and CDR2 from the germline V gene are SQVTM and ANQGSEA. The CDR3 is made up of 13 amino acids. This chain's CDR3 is CSVEGGGAYEQYF. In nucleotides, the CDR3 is TGCAGCGTTGAGGGCGGGGGGGCCTACGAGCAGTACTTC.

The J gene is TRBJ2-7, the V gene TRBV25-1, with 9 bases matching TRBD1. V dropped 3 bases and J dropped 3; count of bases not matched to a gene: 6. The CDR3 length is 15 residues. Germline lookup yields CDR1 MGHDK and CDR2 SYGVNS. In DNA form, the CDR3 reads TGTGCCAGCAGTGACGTCGGACAGGGGTTCTACGAGCAGTACTTC. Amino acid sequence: CASSDVGQGFYEQYF.

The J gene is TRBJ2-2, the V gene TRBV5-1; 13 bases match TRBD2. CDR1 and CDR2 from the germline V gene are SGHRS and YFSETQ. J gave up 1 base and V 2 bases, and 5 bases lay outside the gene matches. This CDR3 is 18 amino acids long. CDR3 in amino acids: CASSFGLAGVLNTGELFF. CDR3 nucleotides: TGCGCCAGCAGCTTCGGACTAGCGGGAGTATTGAACACCGGGGAGCTGTTTTTT.

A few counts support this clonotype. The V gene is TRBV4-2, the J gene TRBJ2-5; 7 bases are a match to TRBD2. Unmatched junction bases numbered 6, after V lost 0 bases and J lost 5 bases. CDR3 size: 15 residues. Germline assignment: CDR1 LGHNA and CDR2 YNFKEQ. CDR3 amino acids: CASSQDPTSRETQYF. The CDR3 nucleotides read TGTGCCAGCAGCCAAGATCCGACTAGCCGGGAGACCCAGTACTTC.

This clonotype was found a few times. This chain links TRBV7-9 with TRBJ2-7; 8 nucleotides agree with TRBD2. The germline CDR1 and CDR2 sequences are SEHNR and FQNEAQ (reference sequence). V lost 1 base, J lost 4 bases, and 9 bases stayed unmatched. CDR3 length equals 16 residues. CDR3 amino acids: CASSLGIAGSTYEQYF. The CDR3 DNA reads TGTGCCAGCAGCTTAGGGATAGCGGGAAGTACGTACGAGCAGTACTTC.

The CDR3 DNA reads as TGTGCCAGCAGCCGACAGGGTGTACAGAATCAGCCCCAGCATTTT. Protein product: CASSRQGVQNQPQHF. This chain links TRBV3-1 with TRBJ1-5; 7 bases are a match to TRBD1. The ends lost 4 bases at V and 4 bases at J; junction bases unmatched: 7. Germline V gene sequence: CDR1 LGHDT, CDR2 YNNKEL (reference sequence). The CDR3 loop spans 15 amino acids.

CDR3 amino acids: CARRDNNQPQHF. CDR3 sequence (DNA): TGTGCCAGACGGGACAACAATCAGCCCCAGCATTTT. The V and J genes are TRBV2 and TRBJ1-5, with D tentatively TRBD1 (6 bases). CDR3 length equals 12 residues. Trimming removed 9 bases from V and 3 bases from J, with 9 bases in between. Germline V gives CDR1 SNHLY, CDR2 FYNNEI.

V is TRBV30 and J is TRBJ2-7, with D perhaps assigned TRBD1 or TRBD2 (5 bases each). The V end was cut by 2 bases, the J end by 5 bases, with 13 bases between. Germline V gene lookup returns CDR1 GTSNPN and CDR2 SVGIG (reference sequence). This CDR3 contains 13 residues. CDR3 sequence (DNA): TGTGCCTGGAGTCGGGACCCCAGGGACGAGCAGTACTTC. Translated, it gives CAWSRDPRDEQYF.

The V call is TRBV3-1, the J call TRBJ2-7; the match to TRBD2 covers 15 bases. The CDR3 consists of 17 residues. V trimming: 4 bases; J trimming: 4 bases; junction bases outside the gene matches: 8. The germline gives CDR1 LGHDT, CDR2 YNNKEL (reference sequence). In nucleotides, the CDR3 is TGTGCCAGCAGCCGAGGACTAGCGGGAGGGCCATGGTACGAGCAGTACTTC. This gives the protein CASSRGLAGGPWYEQYF.

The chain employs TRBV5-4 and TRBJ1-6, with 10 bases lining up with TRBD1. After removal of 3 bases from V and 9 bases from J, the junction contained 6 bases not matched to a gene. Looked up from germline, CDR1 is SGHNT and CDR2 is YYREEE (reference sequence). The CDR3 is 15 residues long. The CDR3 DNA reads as TGTGCCAGCAGCTCGACCCGGGACAGGGGTTCACCCCTCCACTTT. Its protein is CASSSTRDRGSPLHF.

The CDR3 here is CASSPTGGQVSYGYTF. CDR3 sequence (DNA): TGTGCCAGCAGTCCGACCGGGGGACAGGTGTCTTATGGCTACACCTTC. The genes are TRBV6-5 and TRBJ1-2; 8 nucleotides match TRBD1. Trimming cost V 5 bases and J 5 bases; bases outside gene matches: 13. The CDR3 covers 16 residues. In germline, CDR1 is MNHEY, CDR2 SVGAGI.

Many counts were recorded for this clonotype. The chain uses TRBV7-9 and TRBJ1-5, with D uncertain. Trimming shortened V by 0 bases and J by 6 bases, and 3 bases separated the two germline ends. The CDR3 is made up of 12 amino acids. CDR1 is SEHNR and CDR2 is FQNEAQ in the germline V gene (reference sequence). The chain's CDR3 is CASSLASQPQHF. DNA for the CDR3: TGTGCCAGCAGCTTAGCCTCTCAGCCCCAGCATTTT.

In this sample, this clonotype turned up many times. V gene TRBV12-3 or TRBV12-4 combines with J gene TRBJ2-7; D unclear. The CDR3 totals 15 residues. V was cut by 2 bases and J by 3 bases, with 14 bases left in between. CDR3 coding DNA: TGTGCCAGCAGTTTACTTCGACGACCCAACTACGAGCAGTACTTC. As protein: CASSLLRRPNYEQYF.

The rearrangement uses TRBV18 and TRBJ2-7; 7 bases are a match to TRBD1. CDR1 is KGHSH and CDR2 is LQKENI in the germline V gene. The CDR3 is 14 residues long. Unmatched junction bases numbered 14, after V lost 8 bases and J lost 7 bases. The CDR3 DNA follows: TGTGCCAGCCTCCTCTCCCTGACAGGGAGAGAGCAGTACTTC. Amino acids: CASLLSLTGREQYF. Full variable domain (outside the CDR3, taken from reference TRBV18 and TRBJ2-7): NAGVMQNPRHLVRRRGQEARLRCSPMKGHSHVYWYRQLPEEGLKFMVYLQKENIIDESGMPKERFSAEFPKEGPSILRIQQVVRGDSAAYFCASLLSLTGREQYFGPGTRLTVT.